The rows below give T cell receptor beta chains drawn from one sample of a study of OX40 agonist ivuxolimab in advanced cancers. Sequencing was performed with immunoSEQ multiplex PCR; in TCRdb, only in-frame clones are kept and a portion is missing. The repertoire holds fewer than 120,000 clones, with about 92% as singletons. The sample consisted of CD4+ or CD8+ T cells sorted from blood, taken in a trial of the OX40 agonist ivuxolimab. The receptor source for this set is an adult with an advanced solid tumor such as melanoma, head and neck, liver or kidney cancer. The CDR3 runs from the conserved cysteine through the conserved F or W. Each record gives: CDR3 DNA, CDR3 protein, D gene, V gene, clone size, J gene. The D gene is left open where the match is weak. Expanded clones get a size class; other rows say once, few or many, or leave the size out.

TGTGCCAGCAGCCCCACTAGTTTCCAAGAGACCCAGTACTTC | CASSPTSFQETQYF | - | TRBV2 | - | TRBJ2-5
TGTGCCATCAGTGCAGCGGGGGGCCCCAATGAGCAGTTCTTC | CAISAAGGPNEQFF | TRBD2 | TRBV10-3 | - | TRBJ2-1
TGTGCCAGCTCACCACCCCGCGGGGGAGCCTACAATGAGCAGTTCTTC | CASSPPRGGAYNEQFF | TRBD2 | TRBV18 | - | TRBJ2-1
TGTGCCAGCAGCTTGGCAGGGATAGCCAAAAACATTCAGTACTTC | CASSLAGIAKNIQYF | - | TRBV5-6 | - | TRBJ2-4
TGTGCTAGTGGTTTGGTACGATACAGGGCGAACACTGAAGCTTTCTTT | CASGLVRYRANTEAFF | - | TRBV12-5 | - | TRBJ1-1
TGTGCCAGCAGCGTATTCCCTGACGGGCCGCAAGGAAACAGGCTGTTTTTT | CASSVFPDGPQGNRLFF | - | TRBV9 | once | TRBJ1-4
TGTGCCAGCAGCTCAATGGACAGGAGTGGCTACACCTTC | CASSSMDRSGYTF | TRBD1 | TRBV11-2 | - | TRBJ1-2
TGCAGTGCTTCCCTGGGGGGGTTC | CSASLGGF | TRBD2 | TRBV20-1 | - | TRBJ2-7
TGTGCCATCAGCAGGGGGCCTATGAACACTGAAGCTTTCTTT | CAISRGPMNTEAFF | TRBD1 | TRBV10-3 | - | TRBJ1-1
TGTGCCAGCAGCTTAAGGGGTTCAGAGACCCAGTACTTC | CASSLRGSETQYF | - | TRBV5-4 | - | TRBJ2-5
TGTGCCAGCAGCATAAGGATGGGCTCCTACGAGCAGTACTTC | CASSIRMGSYEQYF | - | TRBV28 | - | TRBJ2-7
TGTGCCAGCAGTAGGGGACAGACCCTCTCCTACGAGCAGTACTTC | CASSRGQTLSYEQYF | TRBD1 | TRBV27 | - | TRBJ2-7
TGTGCCAGCAGCCATCCCTCCGGACAGGGGGATGAAAAACTGTTTTTT | CASSHPSGQGDEKLFF | TRBD1 | TRBV4-2 | - | TRBJ1-4
TGTGCCAGCAGCCAAAAGGGGGCAGGGGCTGGCTATGGCTACACCTTC | CASSQKGAGAGYGYTF | - | TRBV21-1 | - | TRBJ1-2
TGTGCCAGCAGCGCGAGAAGCTCTGGAAACACCATATATTTT | CASSARSSGNTIYF | - | TRBV7-9 | few | TRBJ1-3
TGCGCCAGCAGCTTTACAGGAGGCGAGCAGTACTTC | CASSFTGGEQYF | - | TRBV5-1 | - | TRBJ2-7
- | CASSNDISLREQYF | - | TRBV5-4 | - | TRBJ2-7
TGTGCCAGCAGCGGCGAAAAACTGTTTTTT | CASSGEKLFF | - | TRBV28 | - | TRBJ1-4
TGTGCCAGCTCACCACCGGGGAACACTGAAGCTTTCTTT | CASSPPGNTEAFF | - | TRBV18 | - | TRBJ1-1
TGCGCCAGCAGCCACCCTCTTCGACCGGGACCGGTCTACAATGAGCAGTTCTTC | CASSHPLRPGPVYNEQFF | - | TRBV4-3 | - | TRBJ2-1
TGTGCCAGCAGCCAAGAGGAGCTTAATTCACCCCTCCACTTT | CASSQEELNSPLHF | - | TRBV4-2 | - | TRBJ1-6